This T cell receptor beta chain was obtained from a study of CD8 T cells in ankylosing spondylitis. By quantitative 5'-RACE with molecular barcodes, the TCR beta libraries were made. TCRdb analysed the 5' RACE reads with MiXCR anew, one entry per CDR3 protein. The sample has under 250,000 distinct CDR3 sequences; under 35% are singletons. Between the trimmed V and J ends, which lost 4 bases and 4 bases, there was a span of 4 bases. The CDR3 is 11 amino acids. Per germline, CDR1 SGHVS and CDR2 FQNEAQ. Comments on this clonotype: Antigen: not known.

General study findings and limits: In peripheral blood, disease-linked CD8+ clones occurred at relatively low frequencies.

J is TRBJ2-5 and V is TRBV7-8; D is undetermined. The sequenced material came from blood, either unsorted or a sorted T cell fraction (not recorded which). The TCR comes from a male donor with ankylosing spondylitis or in good health (not recorded which). The CDR3 protein is CASSSRETQYF. The CDR3 nucleotides are TGTGCCAGCAGCTCAAGAGAGACCCAGTACTTC.